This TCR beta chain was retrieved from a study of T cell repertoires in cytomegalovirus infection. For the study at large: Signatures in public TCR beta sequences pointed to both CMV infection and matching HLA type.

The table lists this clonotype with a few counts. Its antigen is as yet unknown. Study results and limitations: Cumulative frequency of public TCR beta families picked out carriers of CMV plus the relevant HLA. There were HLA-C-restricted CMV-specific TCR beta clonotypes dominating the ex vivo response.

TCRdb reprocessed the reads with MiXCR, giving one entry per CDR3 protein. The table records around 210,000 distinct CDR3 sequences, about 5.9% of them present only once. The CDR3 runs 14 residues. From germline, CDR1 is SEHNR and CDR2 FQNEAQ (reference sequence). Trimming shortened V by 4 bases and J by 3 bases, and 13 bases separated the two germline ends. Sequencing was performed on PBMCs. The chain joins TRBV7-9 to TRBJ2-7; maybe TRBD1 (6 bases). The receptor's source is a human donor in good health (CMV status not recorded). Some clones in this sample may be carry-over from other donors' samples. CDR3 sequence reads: CASSSEGRGYEQYF. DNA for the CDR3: TGTGCCAGCAGCTCCGAGGGCAGGGGCTACGAGCAGTACTTC.